The 19 T cell receptor beta chains reported below all come from one sample, sequenced in a study of shared clonotypes between healthy human individuals. Data came from immunoSEQ multiplex PCR; TCRdb stores just in-frame clones and leaves some out. The data hold some 2,000,000 clones, with approximately 94% observed a single time. Specimen: naive CD4+ T cells sorted from blood. Regarding subset: CD45RA+ positively selected. The origin of the receptors is a man aged 18 to 30 in good health.

The CDR3 DNA sequence: TGTGCCAGCAGCTTAGTTTCGGGGGTTATCACTGAAGCTTTCTTT. Its protein is CASSLVSGVITEAFF. The chain employs TRBV7-2 and TRBJ1-1, with D possibly matching TRBD1 (5 bases). The germline V gene encodes CDR1 SGHTA and CDR2 FQGNSA. V dropped 1 base and J dropped 4 bases, with 13 bases sitting between them. This CDR3 comprises 15 residues.

CDR3 nucleotides: TGCAGCGCCAAGGGAGGGTGGAATGAGCAGTTCTTC. It is translated as CSAKGGWNEQFF. This chain joins TRBV29-1 and TRBJ2-1, with 7 bases identical to TRBD2. The CDR3 is 12 amino acids. V shed 7 bases, J shed 7 bases, and the junction held 7 bases outside the gene matches. Germline V CDR1 and CDR2: SQVTM, ANQGSEA.

The CDR3 sequence: CASSQDRGFEQYF. CDR3 nucleotide sequence: TGTGCCAGCAGTCAAGACAGGGGCTTCGAGCAGTACTTC. The chain has TRBV5-4 and TRBJ2-7, with 8 bases identical to TRBD1. This CDR3 contains 13 residues. Germline V lookup: CDR1 SGHNT, CDR2 YYREEE (reference sequence). The junction had 7 bases not matched to a gene; V was cut back by 5 bases and J by 6 bases.

V usage is TRBV7-2 and J usage is TRBJ1-5; D perhaps matches TRBD1 (6 bases). Germline CDR1 and CDR2: SGHTA and FQGNSA. This CDR3 region has 14 residues. Trimming left V 3 bases short and J 3 bases short, with 9 bases between. DNA of the CDR3: TGTGCCAGCAGCTTTGGACAGTACAATCAGCCCCAGCATTTT. As protein: CASSFGQYNQPQHF.

V is TRBV29-1 and J is TRBJ2-7; TRBD1 is a possible D gene (5 bases). V was cut by 5 bases and J by 7 bases, with 15 bases left in between. CDR1 is SQVTM, CDR2 ANQGSEA, per germline. The CDR3 extends over 12 amino acids. CDR3 protein: CSVTGLRGEQYF. CDR3 DNA: TGCAGCGTTACCGGCCTTAGGGGAGAGCAGTACTTC.

J is TRBJ2-7 and V is TRBV19; 9 bases align to TRBD1. The germline CDR1 and CDR2 sequences are LNHDA and SQIVND (reference sequence). With 4 bases clipped from V and 3 bases from J, the junction kept 7 bases outside the gene matches. The CDR3 spans 15 residues. The CDR3 region is CASSTTGGAIYEQYF. The CDR3 nucleotides read TGTGCCAGTAGTACAACAGGGGGCGCTATCTACGAGCAGTACTTC.

The chain uses TRBV23-1 and TRBJ2-5; possible D gene TRBD2, 5 bases. TRBV23-1 is placed among ORFs of uncertain function. Trimming shortened V by 9 bases and J by 7 bases, and 6 bases separated the two germline ends. The CDR3 is made up of 9 amino acids. The CDR3 reads CASRGTQYF. The CDR3 DNA reads TGCGCCAGTCGGGGGACCCAGTACTTC.

This sequence joins TRBV10-3 and TRBJ2-7; no clear D. V was trimmed by 0 bases and J by 5 bases, leaving 8 bases between them. From germline, CDR1 is ENHRY and CDR2 SYGVKD. The CDR3 length is 13 residues. The CDR3 region has the DNA TGTGCCATCAGTGAGTCGTTAAATAACGAGCAGTACTTC. Protein product: CAISESLNNEQYF.

The gene calls are TRBV5-1 and TRBJ1-2; D possibly corresponds to TRBD1 (6 bases). This CDR3 comprises 14 residues. Germline V gene data show CDR1 as SGHRS and CDR2 as YFSETQ. Trimming pared 2 bases from V and 3 bases from J, leaving 11 bases between. In DNA, the CDR3 is TGCGCCAGCAGCTTTACTAGGACAGACTATGGCTACACCTTC. Its protein is CASSFTRTDYGYTF.

The gene calls are TRBV28 and TRBJ1-1, with D possibly matching TRBD1 (6 bases). The V and J ends lost 2 bases and 7 bases respectively, with 14 bases between them. The germline gives CDR1 MDHEN, CDR2 SYDVKM. The CDR3 is 14 amino acids. CDR3 sequence: CASSLRGEIGEAFF. Here the CDR3 DNA reads TGTGCCAGCAGTTTAAGGGGGGAGATCGGTGAAGCTTTCTTT. Full variable domain (outside the CDR3, taken from reference TRBV28 and TRBJ1-1): DVKVTQSSRYLVKRTGEKVFLECVQDMDHENMFWYRQDPGLGLRLIYFSYDVKMKEKGDIPEGYSVSREKKERFSLILESASTNQTSMYLCASSLRGEIGEAFFGQGTRLTVV.

This chain links TRBV5-6 with TRBJ1-5, with TRBD1 identical over 8 bases. Germline lookup yields CDR1 SGHDT and CDR2 YYEEEE. Trimming took 5 bases from V and 6 from J; bases not matched to a gene: 7. CDR3 length equals 14 residues. The CDR3 DNA reads TGTGCCAGCAGTCGGACAGGGTATGGTCAGCCCCAGCATTTT. This gives the protein CASSRTGYGQPQHF.

The rearrangement joins TRBV10-3 to TRBJ2-5; D possibly corresponds to TRBD2 (7 bases). Germline-derived CDR1 and CDR2 are ENHRY and SYGVKD. CDR3 length: 13 amino acids. V gave up 2 bases and J gave up 9 bases, with 13 bases separating them. The CDR3 bases are TGTGCCATCAGTGAGATCCAGGGGAGGGCCCAGTACTTC. It codes for CAISEIQGRAQYF.

V and J are TRBV30 and TRBJ1-1; the D is unclear. The V gene's germline CDR1 is GTSNPN and CDR2 SVGIG (reference sequence). V dropped 3 bases and J dropped 4 bases, with 15 bases sitting between them. The CDR3 has 14 amino acids. In nucleotides, the CDR3 is TGTGCCTGGAGCGGGGAGGGCCTGGGCACTGAAGCTTTCTTT. It codes for CAWSGEGLGTEAFF.

The chain recombines TRBV5-1 with TRBJ2-5; a weak D match, TRBD2 (7 bases). This CDR3 spans 14 amino acids. CDR1 is SGHRS, CDR2 YFSETQ, per germline. Trimming shortened V by 4 bases and J by 4 bases, and 14 bases separated the two germline ends. In DNA, the CDR3 is TGCGCCAGCAGCAAGGGGGGGACCGGAGAGACCCAGTACTTC. This encodes CASSKGGTGETQYF.

The rearrangement uses TRBV19 and TRBJ2-7; 7 bases agree with TRBD1. With 3 bases clipped from V and 0 bases from J, the junction kept 5 bases outside the gene matches. The CDR3 extends over 15 amino acids. In germline, CDR1 is LNHDA, CDR2 SQIVND (reference sequence). CDR3 bases: TGTGCCAGTAGTATCGGGACAGCGAACTCCTACGAGCAGTACTTC. Protein: CASSIGTANSYEQYF.

This clone appeared once. This rearrangement joins TRBV7-2 to TRBJ1-1, with a tentative D call TRBD1 (5 bases). Trimming shortened V by 4 bases and J by 1 base, and 13 bases separated the two germline ends. The CDR3 runs to 15 residues. CDR1 and CDR2 (germline): SGHTA, FQGNSA. CDR3 sequence reads: CASSSRLTENTEAFF. DNA of the CDR3: TGTGCCAGCAGCTCCCGCCTGACAGAGAACACTGAAGCTTTCTTT.

The rearrangement links TRBV29-1 to TRBJ1-2, with D perhaps TRBD1 (5 bases). Germline V lookup: CDR1 SQVTM, CDR2 ANQGSEA. V dropped 4 bases and J dropped 9 bases, with 9 bases sitting between them. CDR3 length equals 10 residues. The CDR3 is CSVVAGSYTF. DNA for the CDR3: TGCAGCGTTGTGGCAGGGAGCTACACCTTC.

The rearrangement links TRBV30 to TRBJ2-2; 10 nucleotides match TRBD2. Germline CDR1 reads GTSNPN; CDR2 reads SVGIG (reference sequence). The CDR3 covers 14 residues. V lost 1 base to trimming and J lost 6 bases; unmatched junction nucleotides: 2. The CDR3 spells CAWSAGTSAGELFF. The CDR3 DNA is TGTGCCTGGAGTGCCGGGACTAGCGCCGGGGAGCTGTTTTTT.

The CDR3 loop is CASTATRAGTDTQYF. The CDR3, as DNA: TGTGCCAGCACCGCGACACGAGCCGGCACAGATACGCAGTATTTT. The chain employs TRBV6-5 and TRBJ2-3; D gene ambiguous. With 7 bases removed from V and 1 base from J, the gap between germline ends came to 15 bases. The CDR3 has 15 residues. The germline V gene has CDR1 MNHEY and CDR2 SVGAGI.